The present entry profiles one T cell receptor beta chain with its context. The sample comes from a study of T cell changes during pregnancy in multiple sclerosis. The length of the CDR3 is 15 residues. In germline, CDR1 is MNHNS, CDR2 SASEGT. The V end lost 0 bases, the J end lost 4 bases, and 12 bases lay between the germline ends. Measured with immunoSEQ multiplex PCR; TCRdb has only the in-frame clones, and not every one. This repertoire shows 90,000 to 120,000 clones, approximately 90% found once; its top ten account for around 3.2%. The sequence was obtained from a female donor with multiple sclerosis, enrolled in a pregnancy study. This chain joins TRBV6-1 and TRBJ1-2; unclear D gene. The sequencing used peripheral blood, collected after pregnancy. CDR3 in DNA: TGTGCCAGCAGTGAAGCGGCGGCGAAGCGCTATGGCTACACCTTC. Translation: CASSEAAAKRYGYTF.